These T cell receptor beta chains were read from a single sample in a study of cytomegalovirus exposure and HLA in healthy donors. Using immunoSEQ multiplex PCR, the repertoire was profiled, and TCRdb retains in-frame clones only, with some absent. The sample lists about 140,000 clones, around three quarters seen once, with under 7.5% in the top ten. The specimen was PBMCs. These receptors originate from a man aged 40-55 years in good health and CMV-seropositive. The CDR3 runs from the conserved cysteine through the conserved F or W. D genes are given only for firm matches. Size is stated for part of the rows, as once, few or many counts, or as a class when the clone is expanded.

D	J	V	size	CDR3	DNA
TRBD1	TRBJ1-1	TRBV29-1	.	CSGRQGGTEAFF	TGCAGCGGCAGACAGGGCGGAACTGAAGCTTTCTTT
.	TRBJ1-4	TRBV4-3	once	CASSQGQGHNEKLFF	TGCGCCAGCAGCCAAGGTCAGGGCCACAATGAAAAACTGTTTTTT
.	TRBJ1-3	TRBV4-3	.	CASSQQTGGYGNTIYF	TGCGCCAGCAGCCAGCAAACGGGAGGGTATGGAAACACCATATATTTT
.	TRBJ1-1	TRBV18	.	CASSDSGQLNTEAFF	TGTGCCAGCTCAGACTCAGGACAGCTTAACACTGAAGCTTTCTTT
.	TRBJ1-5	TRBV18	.	CASSPRDRGNHQPQHF	TGTGCCAGCTCACCACGGGATCGGGGGAACCATCAGCCCCAGCATTTT
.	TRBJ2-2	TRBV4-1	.	CASSLTGGAYTGELFF	TGCGCCAGCAGCCTAACTGGGGGGGCATATACCGGGGAGCTGTTTTTT
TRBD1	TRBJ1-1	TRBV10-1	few	CASSKTGGPYTEAFF	TGCGCCAGCAGCAAAACAGGGGGCCCGTACACTGAAGCTTTCTTT
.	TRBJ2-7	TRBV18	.	CASSPISAGSEIYEQYF	TGTGCCAGCTCACCTATATCGGCCGGGTCAGAGATATACGAGCAGTACTTC
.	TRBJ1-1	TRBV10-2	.	CASSEPAGNTEAFF	TGCGCCAGCAGTGAACCTGCGGGGAACACTGAAGCTTTCTTT
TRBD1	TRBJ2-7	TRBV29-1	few	CSVPGQGRHEQYF	TGCAGCGTCCCGGGACAGGGGAGACACGAGCAGTACTTC
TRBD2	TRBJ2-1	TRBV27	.	CASSGTSGTYNEQFF	TGTGCCAGCAGTGGGACTAGCGGGACCTACAATGAGCAGTTCTTC
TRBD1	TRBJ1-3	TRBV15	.	CATSRGRQGGNTIYF	TGTGCCACCAGCAGGGGCAGACAGGGGGGGAACACCATATATTTT
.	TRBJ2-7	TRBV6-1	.	CASSEARRAEQYF	TGTGCCAGCAGTGAAGCCCGCAGGGCCGAGCAGTACTTC
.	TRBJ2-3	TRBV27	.	CASSLGGSGPDTQYF	TGTGCCAGCAGTTTAGGGGGCAGCGGCCCAGATACGCAGTATTTT
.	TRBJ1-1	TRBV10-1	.	CASSEGNTEAFF	TGCGCCAGCAGTGAGGGCAACACTGAAGCTTTCTTT
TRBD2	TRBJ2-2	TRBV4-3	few	CASSQVSELAGWNTGELFF	TGCGCCAGCAGCCAAGTCTCGGAGCTAGCGGGTTGGAACACCGGGGAGCTGTTTTTT
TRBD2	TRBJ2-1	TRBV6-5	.	CASSPAGGTNEQFF	TGTGCCAGCAGTCCCGCCGGGGGGACGAATGAGCAGTTCTTC